Shown below are 2 T cell receptor beta chains from a single sample sequenced in a study of blood T cell repertoires in COVID-19. Only in-frame clones appear in the TCRdb table, and some are missing; sequencing was by immunoSEQ multiplex PCR. This table has approximately 120,000 clones, around 86% appearing once. Sequences were obtained from peripheral blood. The receptor set was obtained from a man in his sixties with acute or convalescent COVID-19.

This sequence joins TRBV27 and TRBJ1-2; 8 bases agree with TRBD1. CDR3 size: 16 residues. Germline CDR1 MNHEY, CDR2 SMNVEV (reference sequence). After removal of 6 bases from V and 8 bases from J, the junction contained 17 bases not matched to a gene. The CDR3 spells CASSPDRGALYFGYTF. CDR3 nucleotide sequence: TGTGCCAGCAGCCCAGACAGGGGCGCTCTCTATTTCGGCTACACCTTC.

The chain links TRBV1 to TRBJ2-5; the listed D gene, TRBD2, was not tested against the DNA. TRBV1 is tagged as a pseudogene. The CDR3 spans 19 residues. Here the CDR3 DNA reads TGCACCAGCAGCCAAGATATCGGACTAGCGGACTCGTACCAAGAGACCCAGTACTTC. It translates to CTSSQDIGLADSYQETQYF.